A single sample is the source of the 28 T cell receptor beta chains below, sequenced in a study of blood T cells in healthy people across ages. A second PCR of 7 to 11 cycles used a sample-barcoded 5' primer and a J-beta primer mix. MiXCR, applied by TCRdb to the 5' RACE reads, yields one record per CDR3 protein. Of about 670,000 distinct CDR3 sequences in the sample, 45% to 60% were seen once. Sequenced input: blood. These TCRs come from a woman of 80 years or more in good health.

This clonotype was seen only a few times. The V and J genes are TRBV5-1 and TRBJ2-1, with D maybe TRBD1 (6 bases). V was cut by 3 bases and J by 7 bases, with 17 bases left in between. This CDR3 is built from 15 residues. Germline assignment: CDR1 SGHRS and CDR2 YFSETQ. The CDR3 nucleotides read TGCGCCAGCAGCTACCTCGCGACAGGAAGTAATGAGCAGTTCTTC. Translating gives CASSYLATGSNEQFF.

This rearrangement joins TRBV4-1 to TRBJ2-7, with a tentative D call TRBD2 (5 bases). The CDR3 is made up of 15 amino acids. V dropped 1 base and J dropped 2 bases, with 12 bases sitting between them. CDR1 is MGHRA and CDR2 is YSYEKL in the germline V gene. The chain's CDR3 is CASSQGEGEPYEQYF. DNA for the CDR3: TGCGCCAGCAGCCAAGGTGAGGGTGAACCCTACGAGCAGTACTTC.

The chain combines TRBV30 with TRBJ1-5; a possible D gene is TRBD1 (5 bases). The CDR3 is 15 amino acids. CDR1 and CDR2 from the germline V gene are GTSNPN and SVGIG (reference sequence). Trimming removed 1 base from V and 3 bases from J, with 13 bases in between. CDR3 amino acids: CAWSEPGRHNQPQHF. CDR3 coding DNA: TGTGCCTGGAGTGAGCCAGGGCGACACAATCAGCCCCAGCATTTT.

The rearrangement joins TRBV29-1 to TRBJ1-1; D gene uncertain. This CDR3 region has 13 residues. In germline, CDR1 is SQVTM, CDR2 ANQGSEA. V lost 4 bases to trimming and J lost 6 bases, with 15 bases between them. The CDR3 DNA is TGCAGCGTTGTTCGGCAGGCTATCTCTGAAGCTTTCTTT. Protein product: CSVVRQAISEAFF.

The chain employs TRBV9 and TRBJ2-2; D remains unclear. V dropped 4 bases and J dropped 8 bases, with 12 bases sitting between them. CDR3 length: 13 amino acids. Germline CDR1 reads SGDLS; CDR2 reads YYNGEE. The CDR3 DNA sequence: TGTGCCAGCAGCCCTCACGCGGCGGGGGAGCTGTTTTTT. Translated: CASSPHAAGELFF.

Remarks on this clonotype: One base away lies a much larger clone, so this may be a sequencing read error. The chain employs TRBV29-1 and TRBJ2-3, with a weak D call TRBD2 (6 bases). The CDR3 runs 14 residues. The germline CDR1 and CDR2 sequences are SQVTM and ANQGSEA. V was pared by 4 bases and J by 6 bases, with 17 bases between. CDR3 protein: CSVGREVGGDTQYF. The CDR3 DNA is TGCAGCGTTGGTCGAGAGGTTGGGGGGGATACGCAGTATTTT.

In its sample, this clonotype was seen a few times. V usage is TRBV2 and J usage is TRBJ1-4; D gene unclear. CDR3 length equals 12 residues. The V end was cut by 8 bases, the J end by 11 bases, with 15 bases between. Germline values: CDR1 SNHLY, CDR2 FYNNEI. The CDR3 bases are TGTGCCAGCTTGGGAGGCGGCGTTAAACTGTTTTTT. This encodes CASLGGGVKLFF. Using reference TRBV2 and TRBJ1-4 for the parts outside the CDR3, the full variable domain is EPEVTQTPSHQVTQMGQEVILRCVPISNHLYFYWYRQILGQKVEFLVSFYNNEISEKSEIFDDQFSVERPDGSNFTLKIRSTKLEDSAMYFCASLGGGVKLFFGSGTQLSVL.

This clonotype was picked up many times. The V and J genes are TRBV12-3 or TRBV12-4 and TRBJ1-5; no firm D call. This CDR3 contains 14 residues. Trimming took 3 bases from V and 2 from J, leaving 8 bases between them. The CDR3 sequence: CASSFDLGNQPQHF. CDR3 nucleotide sequence: TGTGCCAGCAGTTTTGACCTGGGCAATCAGCCCCAGCATTTT.

In its sample, this clonotype was seen once. This rearrangement joins TRBV28 to TRBJ1-1; D might be TRBD1 (5 bases). V shed 3 bases and J shed 1 base, with 9 bases lying between them. The CDR3 covers 14 residues. Germline CDR1 is MDHEN and CDR2 is SYDVKM. The CDR3 protein is CASSLWTKNTEAFF. CDR3 in DNA: TGTGCCAGCAGTTTGTGGACAAAGAACACTGAAGCTTTCTTT.

This sequence joins TRBV27 and TRBJ2-1, with D perhaps TRBD2 (5 bases). V lost 4 bases and J 9 bases, leaving 13 bases between the germline ends. Germline V CDR1 and CDR2: MNHEY, SMNVEV (reference sequence). The CDR3 sequence is 13 residues long. CDR3 protein: CASSSGDVVEQFF. CDR3 nucleotides: TGTGCCAGCAGTTCCGGGGATGTGGTTGAGCAGTTCTTC.

This clonotype appeared a few times. Sequence at one end of the junction differs from germline and may be a read error. The J gene is TRBJ2-3, the V gene TRBV3-1; D remains unclear. This CDR3 region has 14 residues. Germline-derived CDR1 and CDR2 are LGHDT and YNNKEL (reference sequence). CDR3 nucleotides: TGTACCAGCAGCCAAGATCTGGGGTTAGATACGCAGTATTTT. This translates into CTSSQDLGLDTQYF.

The CDR3 DNA is TGTGCCAGCAGTTTAGACGGGGAGTTCTACGAGCAGTACTTC. This gives the protein CASSLDGEFYEQYF. The chain carries TRBV27 and TRBJ2-7, with D tentatively TRBD2 (5 bases). V shed 2 bases and J shed 3 bases, with 11 bases lying between them. The CDR3 has 14 residues. Germline V gene sequence: CDR1 MNHEY, CDR2 SMNVEV (reference sequence).

The rearrangement links TRBV29-1 to TRBJ2-5; perhaps D is TRBD1 or TRBD2 (6 bases each). This CDR3 is built from 13 residues. V lost 3 bases and J 2 bases, leaving 10 bases between the germline ends. The germline V gene encodes CDR1 SQVTM and CDR2 ANQGSEA. In DNA, the CDR3 is TGCAGCGTTGAGACAGGAGGGCAAGAGACCCAGTACTTC. As protein: CSVETGGQETQYF.

For this clonotype: This may arise from a read error, as a much more abundant clone is one base away. The chain employs TRBV7-2 and TRBJ2-1; a possible D gene is TRBD1 (6 bases). This CDR3 spans 14 amino acids. Germline V lookup: CDR1 SGHTA, CDR2 FQGNSA. The CDR3 region has the DNA TGTGCCAGCAGTTTAGATGTTACAGGGAATGAGCGGTTCTTC. This gives the protein CASSLDVTGNERFF.

The chain employs TRBV28 and TRBJ2-1, with TRBD1 identical over 7 bases. There are 13 residues in the CDR3. The germline V gene encodes CDR1 MDHEN and CDR2 SYDVKM. The V and J ends lost 10 bases and 1 base, in that order; junction bases with no gene match: 4. The DNA of the CDR3 is TGTGCCACGGGACAGACTTCCTACAATGAGCAGTTCTTC. Translation gives CATGQTSYNEQFF.

The chain combines TRBV7-8 with TRBJ2-5; 7 bases fit TRBD2. CDR1 is SGHVS and CDR2 is FQNEAQ in the germline V gene. Trimming took 5 bases from V and 1 from J; bases not matched to a gene: 10. This CDR3 has 16 amino acids. The CDR3 coding sequence is TGTGCCAGCAGCGGTATTATGGTAGCGGGCCAAGAGACCCAGTACTTC. Protein product: CASSGIMVAGQETQYF.

The chain is built from TRBV25-1 and TRBJ2-3; TRBD1 is a possible D gene (5 bases). Trimming left V 8 bases short and J 2 bases short, with 17 bases between. Germline loops: CDR1 MGHDK, CDR2 SYGVNS. This CDR3 is built from 15 residues. The CDR3 region is CASRYDGHPTDTQYF. The DNA of the CDR3 is TGTGCCAGCCGCTACGACGGACACCCCACAGATACGCAGTATTTT.

The J gene is TRBJ1-1, the V gene TRBV2; no firm D call. CDR3 length: 13 residues. Deletions cut 5 bases from V and 0 bases from J, with 7 bases between. Germline V gene data show CDR1 as SNHLY and CDR2 as FYNNEI. In DNA form, the CDR3 reads TGTGCCAGCAGTTATTACCTGAACACTGAAGCTTTCTTT. Amino acids: CASSYYLNTEAFF. The full variable domain, completed using reference TRBV2 and TRBJ1-1, is EPEVTQTPSHQVTQMGQEVILRCVPISNHLYFYWYRQILGQKVEFLVSFYNNEISEKSEIFDDQFSVERPDGSNFTLKIRSTKLEDSAMYFCASSYYLNTEAFFGQGTRLTVV.

The chain combines TRBV9 with TRBJ2-1; 10 bases map to TRBD2. The CDR3 is 15 residues long. CDR1 and CDR2 from the germline V gene are SGDLS and YYNGEE. V dropped 3 bases and J dropped 7; count of bases not matched to a gene: 7. DNA of the CDR3: TGTGCCAGCAGCGACCAGCGGGGGGGCCCGAATGAGCAGTTCTTC. It translates to CASSDQRGGPNEQFF.

The rearrangement links TRBV11-2 to TRBJ2-2; D gene uncertain. This CDR3 spans 13 amino acids. V lost 2 bases and J lost 7, with 8 bases in between. Germline loops: CDR1 SGHAT, CDR2 FQNNGV. This chain's CDR3 is CASSLMLNGELFF. In DNA, the CDR3 is TGTGCCAGCAGCTTAATGTTGAACGGGGAGCTGTTTTTT.

The chain links TRBV5-1 to TRBJ2-7, with D perhaps matching TRBD2 (6 bases). Looked up from germline, CDR1 is SGHRS and CDR2 is YFSETQ. The CDR3 extends over 15 amino acids. V was shortened by 4 bases and J by 3 bases, with 17 bases between the two germline ends. In DNA form, the CDR3 reads TGCGCCAGCAGCCCCGGACTAAGCATCGGCTACGAGCAGTACTTC. It codes for CASSPGLSIGYEQYF.

CDR3 protein: CASSGGRLLGYGYTF. Here the CDR3 DNA reads TGTGCCAGCAGTGGAGGCAGGCTACTTGGCTATGGCTACACCTTC. The chain carries TRBV12-3 or TRBV12-4 and TRBJ1-2; D not resolved. V was clipped by 5 bases and J by 4 bases, with 17 bases between them. The CDR3 spans 15 residues.

CDR3 nucleotide sequence: TGTGCCAGCAGCGTTAGAGGTTTGGAGCAGTTCTTC. Amino acid sequence: CASSVRGLEQFF. The V and J genes are TRBV7-2 and TRBJ2-1; D is ambiguous. This CDR3 is built from 12 residues. Per the germline V gene, CDR1 is SGHTA and CDR2 is FQGNSA. Trimming took 5 bases from V and 10 from J, leaving 12 bases between them.

V and J are TRBV5-1 and TRBJ2-3, with 10 nucleotides matching TRBD1. The germline V gene has CDR1 SGHRS and CDR2 YFSETQ. V shed 1 base and J 3 bases; nucleotides not matched to a gene: 5. The CDR3 totals 16 residues. CDR3 DNA: TGCGCCAGCAGCTTGCCGACAGGGGGCCCAACAGATACGCAGTATTTT. It translates to CASSLPTGGPTDTQYF.

This clonotype has ten or more counts. The chain links TRBV7-9 to TRBJ1-1, with D possibly TRBD1 on 5 matching bases. This CDR3 comprises 12 residues. V was clipped by 4 bases and J by 5 bases, with 8 bases between them. Germline V gives CDR1 SEHNR, CDR2 FQNEAQ (reference sequence). The CDR3 protein is CASSWGETEAFF. The CDR3 coding sequence is TGTGCCAGCAGCTGGGGGGAAACTGAAGCTTTCTTT. The variable domain in full, with the rest retrieved from reference TRBV7-9 and TRBJ1-1, is DTGVSQNPRHKITKRGQNVTFRCDPISEHNRLYWYRQTLGQGPEFLTYFQNEAQLEKSRLLSDRFSAERPKGSFSTLEIQRTEQGDSAMYLCASSWGETEAFFGQGTRLTVV.

The chain employs TRBV2 and TRBJ1-5; 10 bases map to TRBD1. Per germline, CDR1 SNHLY and CDR2 FYNNEI. CDR3 size: 15 residues. V dropped 4 bases and J dropped 4; count of bases not matched to a gene: 4. The CDR3 is CASSVAGQGNQPQHF. The CDR3 DNA reads as TGTGCCAGCAGTGTGGCGGGACAGGGGAATCAGCCCCAGCATTTT.

In this sample, this clonotype turned up many times. This chain uses TRBV4-2 with TRBJ2-3, with TRBD2 matching over 11 bases. CDR1 and CDR2 (germline): LGHNA, YNFKEQ. J was trimmed by 4 bases and V by 1 base; bases with no gene match: 1. The CDR3 has 15 residues. This CDR3 is CASSQGLAGPDTQYF. CDR3 nucleotide sequence: TGTGCCAGCAGCCAAGGACTAGCGGGACCAGATACGCAGTATTTT.

Of note for this clonotype: This could be a read error, since a much larger clone is one nucleotide away. This rearrangement joins TRBV9 to TRBJ2-1, with D perhaps TRBD1 (6 bases). Trimming took 5 bases from V and 6 from J, leaving 18 bases between them. Germline V gene data show CDR1 as SGDLS and CDR2 as YYNGEE. This CDR3 spans 15 amino acids. Written as DNA, the CDR3 is TGTGCCAGCAGTGACAGGAAAAGTTACTGCAATGAGCAGTTCTTC. Protein product: CASSDRKSYCNEQFF.